Each of the 3 T cell receptor beta chains below was sequenced from the same sample in a study of OX40 agonist ivuxolimab in advanced cancers. Profiling relied on immunoSEQ multiplex PCR, and the TCRdb table lists in-frame clones only, not all of them. The table lists about 41,000 clones, more than 70% of them singletons, with roughly 3.6% in the top ten. The sample was CD4+ or CD8+ T cells sorted from blood, taken in a trial of the OX40 agonist ivuxolimab. These receptor sequences come from an adult with an advanced solid tumor such as melanoma, head and neck, liver or kidney cancer.

The CDR3 region is CASSPTADLGGYTF. CDR3 in DNA: TGTGCCAGCAGCCCAACCGCAGATCTAGGGGGCTACACCTTC. The V gene is TRBV7-9, the J gene TRBJ1-2; no reliable D call. The length of the CDR3 is 14 residues. Trimming took 5 bases from V and 8 from J, leaving 18 bases between them. Germline CDR1 is SEHNR and CDR2 is FQNEAQ (reference sequence).

The V and J genes are TRBV19 and TRBJ2-1; TRBD2 agrees at 7 bases. This CDR3 spans 14 amino acids. In germline, CDR1 is LNHDA, CDR2 SQIVND (reference sequence). CDR3 sequence (DNA): TGTTCGAGCTCGGCGGGAGCCTTTTACAATGAGCAGTTCTTC. It encodes CSSSAGAFYNEQFF.

The chain is built from TRBV2 and TRBJ2-7; TRBD1 aligns across 9 bases. CDR1 SNHLY and CDR2 FYNNEI come from the germline V gene. Losses at the gene ends were 3 bases for V and 5 bases for J; bases not matched to a gene: 11. CDR3 size: 16 residues. The CDR3 coding sequence is TGTGCCAGCAGTGAGGGGGTGGGGACAGGGAGCCACGAGCAGTACTTC. Protein: CASSEGVGTGSHEQYF.